Shown below are 21 T cell receptor beta chains from a single sample sequenced in a study of blood T cells in healthy people across ages. Primed by a sample-barcoded 5' primer and a J-beta primer mix, a second PCR proceeded for about 6 to 12 cycles. TCRdb passed the 5' RACE reads through MiXCR, listing each CDR3 protein once. The sample has approximately 800,000 distinct CDR3 sequences; roughly 25% are singletons. The same sample was also studied in work on T cells of mothers and their children.

The sample taken for sequencing was blood. All receptors come from a boy younger than 18 in good health.

There are a few counts of this clonotype. The chain carries TRBV6-5 and TRBJ2-4; D is undetermined. In germline, CDR1 is MNHEY, CDR2 SVGAGI. V was shortened by 5 bases and J by 0 bases, with 5 bases between the two germline ends. This CDR3 comprises 13 residues. CDR3 coding DNA: TGTGCCAGCAGTCGGATAGCCAAAAACATTCAGTACTTC. This sequence encodes CASSRIAKNIQYF.

The chain joins TRBV6-4 to TRBJ1-2; TRBD1 agrees at 8 bases. With 8 bases clipped from V and 5 bases from J, the junction kept 7 bases outside the gene matches. This CDR3 spans 13 amino acids. Per the germline V gene, CDR1 is MRHNA and CDR2 is SNTAGT. The DNA for the CDR3 is TGTGCCAGCGCCGGACAGGGCGGTTATGGCTACACCTTC. It yields the protein CASAGQGGYGYTF.

The chain joins TRBV25-1 to TRBJ2-1; 8 bases are shared with TRBD2. The V segment lost 6 bases and the J segment 4 bases; nucleotides outside the gene matches: 11. Germline-derived CDR1 and CDR2 are MGHDK and SYGVNS. The CDR3 totals 16 residues. The CDR3 DNA reads as TGTGCCAGCAGATCAGCGGGAGACTTGATTTACAATGAGCAGTTCTTC. Protein: CASRSAGDLIYNEQFF.

This clonotype was seen once. The chain is built from TRBV7-9 and TRBJ2-7; 9 bases agree with TRBD2. The trim removed 2 bases at V and 1 base at J, leaving 3 bases unmatched. The germline CDR1 and CDR2 sequences are SEHNR and FQNEAQ (reference sequence). The CDR3 extends over 15 amino acids. CDR3 in amino acids: CASSLPSGDSYEQYF. CDR3 DNA sequence: TGTGCCAGCAGCTTACCTAGCGGGGATTCCTACGAGCAGTACTTC.

This clonotype has only a few counts. The CDR3 protein is CASSSPGTALYEQYF. DNA for the CDR3: TGTGCCAGCAGTTCCCCCGGGACAGCCCTCTACGAGCAGTACTTC. The chain employs TRBV12-3 or TRBV12-4 and TRBJ2-7; 7 bases match TRBD1. V was pared by 4 bases and J by 3 bases, with 9 bases of the junction left unmatched. This CDR3 is 15 amino acids long.

V gene TRBV6-5 combines with J gene TRBJ1-6; D uncertain. CDR1 MNHEY and CDR2 SVGAGI come from the germline V gene. This CDR3 spans 14 amino acids. V was pared by 6 bases and J by 5 bases, with 11 bases between. The DNA of the CDR3 is TGTGCCAGCAGCAGAGAGATAAATAATTCACCCCTCCACTTT. It codes for CASSREINNSPLHF.

The chain couples TRBV4-3 to TRBJ1-4, with 10 bases lining up with TRBD1. V dropped 4 bases and J dropped 8; count of bases not matched to a gene: 7. Germline lookup yields CDR1 LGHNA and CDR2 YSLEER. The length of the CDR3 is 15 residues. The CDR3 here is CASSPGQGSGEKLFF. The CDR3 nucleotides are TGCGCCAGCAGCCCGGGACAGGGGAGTGGCGAAAAACTGTTTTTT.

The rearrangement joins TRBV4-3 to TRBJ2-3; 10 positions match TRBD2. The J segment lost 5 bases and the V segment lost 0 bases, leaving 8 bases of the junction unmatched. This CDR3 region has 17 residues. Per the germline V gene, CDR1 is LGHNA and CDR2 is YSLEER. The CDR3 nucleotides read TGCGCCAGCAGCCAAGATATCAGCGGGGGGGAGGTAGATACGCAGTATTTT. Its translation is CASSQDISGGEVDTQYF.

The chain uses TRBV29-1 and TRBJ2-5; 7 bases align to TRBD2. The CDR3 has 14 residues. CDR1 and CDR2 from the germline V gene are SQVTM and ANQGSEA. V was clipped by 7 bases and J by 2 bases; unmatched bases: 10. The CDR3 DNA follows: TGCAGCGCCGTAAAAAGGACTAGACAAGAGACCCAGTACTTC. Amino acids: CSAVKRTRQETQYF. Using reference TRBV29-1 and TRBJ2-5 for the parts outside the CDR3, the full variable domain is SAVISQKPSRDICQRGTSLTIQCQVDSQVTMMFWYRQQPGQSLTLIATANQGSEATYESGFVIDKFPISRPNLTFSTLTVSNMSPEDSSIYLCSAVKRTRQETQYFGPGTRLLVL.

CDR3 amino acids: CASSQDTSGSSDTQYF. The CDR3 coding sequence is TGCGCCAGCAGCCAAGATACTAGCGGGAGTTCAGATACGCAGTATTTT. The chain couples TRBV4-3 to TRBJ2-3; 11 positions match TRBD2. This CDR3 spans 16 amino acids. V trimming: 0 bases; J trimming: 4 bases; junction bases outside the gene matches: 3. Germline V gene sequence: CDR1 LGHNA, CDR2 YSLEER.

This clonotype was recorded only once. The J gene is TRBJ1-6, the V gene TRBV7-9, with unresolved D. This CDR3 is built from 13 residues. Trimming removed 5 bases at V and 14 bases at J, with 16 bases between. In germline, CDR1 is SEHNR, CDR2 FQNEAQ (reference sequence). The CDR3 region is CASSPAGQAALHF. DNA for the CDR3: TGTGCCAGCAGCCCCGCGGGCCAGGCGGCCCTCCACTTT. Full variable domain (rest looked up from reference TRBV7-9 and TRBJ1-6): DTGVSQNPRHKITKRGQNVTFRCDPISEHNRLYWYRQTLGQGPEFLTYFQNEAQLEKSRLLSDRFSAERPKGSFSTLEIQRTEQGDSAMYLCASSPAGQAALHFGNGTRLTVT.

J is TRBJ1-5 and V is TRBV28, with D possibly TRBD1 on 5 matching bases. Germline loops: CDR1 MDHEN, CDR2 SYDVKM. Trimming took 5 bases from V and 3 from J, leaving 11 bases between them. This CDR3 comprises 14 residues. The DNA of the CDR3 is TGTGCCAGCAGTAAGACAGCATTCAATCAGCCCCAGCATTTT. Protein: CASSKTAFNQPQHF.

V and J are TRBV4-1 and TRBJ2-1, with 12 bases identical to TRBD2. CDR3 length: 17 residues. V shed 2 bases, J shed 3 bases, and the junction held 5 bases outside the gene matches. Germline V gene data show CDR1 as MGHRA and CDR2 as YSYEKL. The CDR3 DNA reads TGCGCCAGCAGCCAACGACTAGCGGGGGCCTTCTACAATGAGCAGTTCTTC. This sequence encodes CASSQRLAGAFYNEQFF.

The CDR3 bases are TGCAGTGCTAGGGGAGTATCCAGGGGTTACAATGAGCAGTTCTTC. This encodes CSARGVSRGYNEQFF. The chain couples TRBV20-1 to TRBJ2-7; tentative D call: TRBD1 (6 bases). The end of the DNA fits TRBJ2-1 better, so the J call may be wrong. Germline-derived CDR1 and CDR2 are DFQATT and SNEGSKA (reference sequence). The CDR3 loop spans 15 amino acids.

The chain is built from TRBV30 and TRBJ1-5; D is unresolved. The CDR3 is 17 amino acids. Germline CDR1 GTSNPN, CDR2 SVGIG (reference sequence). The V end was cut by 0 bases, the J end by 0 bases, with 15 bases between. DNA of the CDR3: TGTGCCTGGAGTGTACCCCCAAGGACTTATAGCAATCAGCCCCAGCATTTT. Encoded protein: CAWSVPPRTYSNQPQHF.

This clonotype was detected only a few times. The rearrangement links TRBV2 to TRBJ1-1; the match to TRBD1 covers 8 bases. With V trimmed by 7 bases and J by 5 bases, 9 bases remained unmatched. This CDR3 comprises 14 residues. CDR1 and CDR2 from the germline V gene are SNHLY and FYNNEI. The CDR3 sequence is CASIARGQGTEAFF. CDR3 coding DNA: TGTGCCAGCATCGCCAGGGGGCAGGGGACTGAAGCTTTCTTT.

This clonotype was found a few times. The chain has TRBV4-3 and TRBJ2-3, with TRBD2 identical over 7 bases. The length of the CDR3 is 17 residues. CDR1 is LGHNA, CDR2 YSLEER, per germline. V shed 0 bases, J shed 2 bases, and the junction held 8 bases outside the gene matches. CDR3 loop: CASSQDLSGGTTDTQYF. DNA for the CDR3: TGCGCCAGCAGCCAAGATCTTTCCGGGGGGACCACAGATACGCAGTATTTT.

V is TRBV6-5 and J is TRBJ1-2, with 7 nucleotides matching TRBD1. This CDR3 region has 15 residues. CDR1 MNHEY and CDR2 SVGAGI come from the germline V gene. V trimming: 7 bases; J trimming: 4 bases; junction bases outside the gene matches: 12. The CDR3 bases are TGTGCCAGCACCACATTCAGGGGGTCCAGCTATGGCTACACCTTC. Residues: CASTTFRGSSYGYTF.

This clonotype was seen a handful of times. The rearrangement joins TRBV12-3 or TRBV12-4 to TRBJ1-3; the D gene is possibly TRBD1 (6 bases). Between the trimmed V and J ends, which lost 5 bases and 0 bases, there was a span of 14 bases. There are 16 residues in the CDR3. CDR3 coding DNA: TGTGCCAGCAGTACCCGGACAGTAAGCTCTGGAAACACCATATATTTT. This encodes CASSTRTVSSGNTIYF.

To note about this clonotype: Its ends do not fully match the called genes, so a read error is possible. The chain uses TRBV19 and TRBJ2-5, with a weak D call TRBD2 (5 bases). The J call may be incorrect, as the DNA end agrees better with TRBJ2-7. The CDR3 has 15 residues. From germline, CDR1 is LNHDA and CDR2 SQIVND (reference sequence). The CDR3 loop reads CASSIGVGSSHEQYF. CDR3 bases: TGTGCCAGTAGTATCGGAGTGGGGAGCTCCCACGAGCAGTACTTC.

The gene calls are TRBV4-3 and TRBJ2-7, with TRBD1 matching over 7 bases. Matching the DNA end better, TRBJ2-5 makes the J call doubtful. The CDR3 totals 16 residues. Germline V CDR1 and CDR2: LGHNA, YSLEER. CDR3 nucleotides: TGCGCCAGCAGCCAGGGAATCCGGGACAGCCAGGAGACCCAGTACTTC. This gives the protein CASSQGIRDSQETQYF.